The clone carrying this TCR beta chain came up many times. This record belongs to a study of T cells in Graves' hyperthyroidism and ophthalmopathy. Each diagnosis was grounded in clinical symptoms, serum thyroxine and TRAb, thyroid ultrasound, and orbital computed tomography. Researchers took RNA transcripts and amplified the TCR beta CDR3 regions from them. When the TCR CDR3 underwent first-round RT-PCR, the HTBI primer set was used. TCRdb re-called the multiplex PCR reads through MiXCR, storing one row per CDR3 protein. The data contain around 450,000 distinct CDR3 sequences, approximately 15% of them singletons. This CDR3 has 15 amino acids. V was trimmed by 3 bases and J by 0 bases, leaving 15 bases between them. Per germline, CDR1 DFQATT and CDR2 SNEGSKA (reference sequence).

The chain has TRBV20-1 and TRBJ2-7; D is unresolved. This clonotype originated in a woman aged 18-35 years with Graves' hyperthyroidism. The specimen was blood. In DNA form, the CDR3 reads TGCAGTGCTAGTCCCTACGGATGGTACTCCTACGAGCAGTACTTC. It encodes CSASPYGWYSYEQYF.